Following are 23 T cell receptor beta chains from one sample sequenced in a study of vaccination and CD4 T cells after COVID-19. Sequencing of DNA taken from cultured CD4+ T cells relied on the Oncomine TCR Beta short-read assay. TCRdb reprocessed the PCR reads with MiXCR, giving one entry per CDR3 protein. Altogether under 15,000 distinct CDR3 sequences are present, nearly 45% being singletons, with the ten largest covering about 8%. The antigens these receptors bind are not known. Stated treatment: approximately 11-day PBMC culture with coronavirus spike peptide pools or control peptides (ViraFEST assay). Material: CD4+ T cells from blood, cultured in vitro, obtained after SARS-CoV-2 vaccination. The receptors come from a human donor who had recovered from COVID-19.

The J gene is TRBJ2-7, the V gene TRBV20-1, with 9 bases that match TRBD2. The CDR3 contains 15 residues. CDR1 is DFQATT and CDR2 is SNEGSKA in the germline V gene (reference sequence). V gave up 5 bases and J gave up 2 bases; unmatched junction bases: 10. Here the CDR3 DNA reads TGCAGTGCTGAGAAGGGCGCGGGAGGGCCCTACGAGCAGTACTTC. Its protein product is CSAEKGAGGPYEQYF.

The CDR3, as DNA: TGTGCCAGCAGTGGTGCCAAGACTAGCGGGAGGCTTAAGACCCAGTACTTC. Residues: CASSGAKTSGRLKTQYF. The chain combines TRBV28 with TRBJ2-5; 13 bases are a match to TRBD2. CDR3 length: 17 amino acids. V gave up 5 bases and J gave up 6 bases; unmatched junction bases: 12. Germline lookup yields CDR1 MDHEN and CDR2 SYDVKM.

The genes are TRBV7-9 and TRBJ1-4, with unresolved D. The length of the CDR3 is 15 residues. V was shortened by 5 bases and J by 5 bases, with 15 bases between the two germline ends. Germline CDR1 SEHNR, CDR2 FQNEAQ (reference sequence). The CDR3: CASSLTESSNEKLFF. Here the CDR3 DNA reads TGTGCCAGCAGCCTCACGGAGTCATCGAATGAAAAACTGTTTTTT.

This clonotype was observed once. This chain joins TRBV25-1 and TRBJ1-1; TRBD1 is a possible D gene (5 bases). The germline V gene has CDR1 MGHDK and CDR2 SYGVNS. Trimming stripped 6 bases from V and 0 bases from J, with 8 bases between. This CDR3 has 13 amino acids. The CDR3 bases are TGTGCCAGCAGAAGGGGCGTGAACACTGAAGCTTTCTTT. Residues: CASRRGVNTEAFF. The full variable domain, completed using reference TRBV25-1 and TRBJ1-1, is EADIYQTPRYLVIGTGKKITLECSQTMGHDKMYWYQQDPGMELHLIHYSYGVNSTEKGDLSSESTVSRIRTEHFPLTLESARPSHTSQYLCASRRGVNTEAFFGQGTRLTVV.

In DNA, the CDR3 is TGTGCCAGCAGTCCTGGACCGTACACCGGGGAGCTGTTTTTT. Protein sequence: CASSPGPYTGELFF. The chain employs TRBV28 and TRBJ2-2, with unresolved D. Germline values: CDR1 MDHEN, CDR2 SYDVKM. This CDR3 is 14 amino acids long. With 5 bases removed from V and 3 bases from J, the gap between germline ends came to 10 bases.

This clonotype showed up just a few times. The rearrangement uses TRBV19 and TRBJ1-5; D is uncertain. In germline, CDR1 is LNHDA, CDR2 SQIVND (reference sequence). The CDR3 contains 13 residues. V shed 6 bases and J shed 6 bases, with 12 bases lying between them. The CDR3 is CASRGRLGQPQHF. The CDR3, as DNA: TGTGCCAGTAGAGGACGCCTGGGTCAGCCCCAGCATTTT.

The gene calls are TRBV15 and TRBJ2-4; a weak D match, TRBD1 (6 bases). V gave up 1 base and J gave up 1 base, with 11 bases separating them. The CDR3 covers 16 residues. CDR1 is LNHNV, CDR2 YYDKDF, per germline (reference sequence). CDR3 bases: TGTGCCACCAGCAGAGCCCAGGGGTCGGCCAAAAACATTCAGTACTTC. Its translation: CATSRAQGSAKNIQYF.

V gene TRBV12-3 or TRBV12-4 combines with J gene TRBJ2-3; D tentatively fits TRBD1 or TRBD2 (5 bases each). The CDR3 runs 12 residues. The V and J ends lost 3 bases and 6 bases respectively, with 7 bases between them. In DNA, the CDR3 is TGTGCCAGCAGTTTGAGGGGTGATACGCAGTATTTT. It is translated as CASSLRGDTQYF.

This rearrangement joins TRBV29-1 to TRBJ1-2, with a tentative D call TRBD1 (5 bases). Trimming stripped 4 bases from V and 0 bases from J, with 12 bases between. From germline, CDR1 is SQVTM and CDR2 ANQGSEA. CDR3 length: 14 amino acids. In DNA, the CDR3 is TGCAGCGTTGGCGGGGCAGACACTAACTATGGCTACACCTTC. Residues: CSVGGADTNYGYTF. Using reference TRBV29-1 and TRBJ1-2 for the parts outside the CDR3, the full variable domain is SAVISQKPSRDICQRGTSLTIQCQVDSQVTMMFWYRQQPGQSLTLIATANQGSEATYESGFVIDKFPISRPNLTFSTLTVSNMSPEDSSIYLCSVGGADTNYGYTFGSGTRLTVV.

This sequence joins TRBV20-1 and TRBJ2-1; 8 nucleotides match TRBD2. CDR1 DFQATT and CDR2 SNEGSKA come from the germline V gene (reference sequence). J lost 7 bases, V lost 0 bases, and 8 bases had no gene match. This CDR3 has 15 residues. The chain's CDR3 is CSARDFAGGWNEQFF. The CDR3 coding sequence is TGCAGTGCTAGAGATTTCGCGGGAGGCTGGAATGAGCAGTTCTTC.

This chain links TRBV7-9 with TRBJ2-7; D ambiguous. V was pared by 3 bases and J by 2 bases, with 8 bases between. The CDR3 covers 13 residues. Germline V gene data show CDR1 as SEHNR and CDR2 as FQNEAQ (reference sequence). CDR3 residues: CASSFTAAYEQYF. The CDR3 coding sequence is TGTGCCAGCAGCTTCACCGCGGCCTACGAGCAGTACTTC.

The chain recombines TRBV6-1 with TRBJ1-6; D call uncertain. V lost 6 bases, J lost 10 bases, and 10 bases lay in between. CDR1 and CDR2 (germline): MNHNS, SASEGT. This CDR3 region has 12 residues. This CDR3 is CASRANGSPLHF. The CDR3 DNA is TGTGCCAGCAGGGCAAACGGGTCACCCCTCCACTTT.

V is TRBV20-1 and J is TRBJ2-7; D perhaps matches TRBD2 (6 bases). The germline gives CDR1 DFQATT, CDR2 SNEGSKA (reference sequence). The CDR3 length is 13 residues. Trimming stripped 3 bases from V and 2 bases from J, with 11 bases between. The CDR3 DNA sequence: TGCAGTGCTAGTCCGGGAGCCCCCTACGAGCAGTACTTC. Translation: CSASPGAPYEQYF.

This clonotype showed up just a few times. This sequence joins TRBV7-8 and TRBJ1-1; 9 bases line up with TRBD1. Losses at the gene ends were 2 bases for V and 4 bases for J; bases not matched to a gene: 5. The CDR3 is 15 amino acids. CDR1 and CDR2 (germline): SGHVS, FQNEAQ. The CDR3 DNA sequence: TGTGCCAGCAGCTTAAAGGACAGGGGCGGCACTGAAGCTTTCTTT. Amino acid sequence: CASSLKDRGGTEAFF.

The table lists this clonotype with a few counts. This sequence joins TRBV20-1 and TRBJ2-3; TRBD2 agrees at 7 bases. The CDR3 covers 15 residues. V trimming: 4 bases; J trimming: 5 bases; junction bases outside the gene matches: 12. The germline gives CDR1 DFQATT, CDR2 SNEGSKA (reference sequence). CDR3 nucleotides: TGCAGTGCTAACAAGCCTCCCGGGGAGGGAGATACGCAGTATTTT. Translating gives CSANKPPGEGDTQYF.

The CDR3 reads CASSQVRGARGTGELFF. The CDR3, as DNA: TGTGCCAGCAGCCAAGTGCGGGGGGCGCGAGGGACCGGGGAGCTGTTTTTT. The chain links TRBV4-2 to TRBJ2-2; 8 bases agree with TRBD2. V lost 1 base to trimming and J lost 5 bases; unmatched junction nucleotides: 9. Germline V gives CDR1 LGHNA, CDR2 YNFKEQ. The CDR3 sequence is 17 residues long.

Here the CDR3 reads CAWSVPEFFYTQYF. In DNA, the CDR3 is TGTGCCTGGAGTGTACCTGAGTTCTTCTATACGCAGTATTTT. This chain connects TRBV30 to TRBJ2-3; no clear D gene. The CDR3 length is 14 residues. Germline values: CDR1 GTSNPN, CDR2 SVGIG (reference sequence). Deletions cut 0 bases from V and 7 bases from J, with 14 bases between.

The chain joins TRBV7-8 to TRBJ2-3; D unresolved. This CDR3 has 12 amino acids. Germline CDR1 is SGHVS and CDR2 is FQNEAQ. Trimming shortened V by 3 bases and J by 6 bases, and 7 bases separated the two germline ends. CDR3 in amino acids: CASSLWSDTQYF. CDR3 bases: TGTGCCAGCAGCTTGTGGTCTGATACGCAGTATTTT.

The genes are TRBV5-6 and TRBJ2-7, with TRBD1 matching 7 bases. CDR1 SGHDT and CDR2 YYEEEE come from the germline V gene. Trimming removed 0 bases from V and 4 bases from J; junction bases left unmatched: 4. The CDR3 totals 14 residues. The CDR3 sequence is CASSLAGQAYEQYF. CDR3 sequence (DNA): TGTGCCAGCAGCTTGGCCGGACAGGCTTACGAGCAGTACTTC.

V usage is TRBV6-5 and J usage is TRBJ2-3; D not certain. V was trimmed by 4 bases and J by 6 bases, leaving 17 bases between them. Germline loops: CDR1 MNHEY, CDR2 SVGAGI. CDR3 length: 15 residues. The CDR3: CASSSIADRRDTQYF. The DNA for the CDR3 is TGTGCCAGCAGTTCGATAGCCGATAGACGGGATACGCAGTATTTT.

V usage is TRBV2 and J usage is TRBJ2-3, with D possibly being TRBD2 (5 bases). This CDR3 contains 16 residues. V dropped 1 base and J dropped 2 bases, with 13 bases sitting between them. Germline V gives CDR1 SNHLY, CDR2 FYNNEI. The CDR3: CASSEGASRNTDTQYF. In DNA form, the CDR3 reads TGTGCCAGCAGTGAAGGAGCTAGCAGAAACACAGATACGCAGTATTTT.

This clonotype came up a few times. CDR3 in amino acids: CSARGGLAGVRARDEQFF. Written as DNA, the CDR3 is TGCAGTGCTAGAGGTGGACTAGCGGGAGTCAGGGCTAGGGATGAGCAGTTCTTC. The genes are TRBV20-1 and TRBJ2-1; 13 bases fit TRBD2. Germline V gene lookup returns CDR1 DFQATT and CDR2 SNEGSKA (reference sequence). CDR3 size: 18 residues. V dropped 1 base and J dropped 8; count of bases not matched to a gene: 14.

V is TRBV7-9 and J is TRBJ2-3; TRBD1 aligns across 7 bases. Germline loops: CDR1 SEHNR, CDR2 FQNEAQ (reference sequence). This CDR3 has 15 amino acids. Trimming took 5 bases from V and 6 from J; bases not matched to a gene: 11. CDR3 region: CASSRQGSRGDTQYF. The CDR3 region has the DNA TGTGCCAGCAGCCGACAGGGCTCCCGGGGTGATACGCAGTATTTT.